This T cell receptor beta chain was retrieved from a study of cytomegalovirus exposure and HLA in healthy donors (dated by TCRdb to about 2017). Looking at the study overall: An earlier analysis of roughly 610 of the donors reported 250 to 300 Gb of sequence data and 117 million unique TCR beta sequences obtained from approximately 180 million T cells. An early release covering some 640 HLA-typed donors comprised approximately 290 gigabases of sequencing data and approximately 80 million unique TCR sequences. Of the roughly 430 genotyped donors, approximately 83% fell in the genetic ancestry cluster associated with self-reported Caucasian donors. The study aimed to test whether cataloging public T cell receptors could reveal signatures of past pathogen exposure. Using immunosequencing, the study profiled T cell repertoires from approximately 700 subjects and related those repertoires to cytomegalovirus serostatus. In addition to the first cohort of approximately 670 subjects, a separate validation cohort of approximately 130 different subjects was used. To predict cytomegalovirus infection status, the study brought together high-throughput TCR immunosequencing, statistical association of individual TCRs with disease status, and machine learning. In a later analysis, previously published TCR beta repertoires from about 640 donors were re-analyzed and high-resolution HLA genotyping was added so that TCR occurrence patterns could be studied. Rather than using new phenotypic data, the later analysis identified candidate immune exposures from TCR beta sequences and from how often those sequences occurred across donors. In an earlier analysis of 587 of the donors, high-throughput TCR beta sequencing was used to judge whether each TCR beta V gene segment behaved as functional or pseudogenic. Alongside the repertoire data, information on donor age, sex, ethnicity and CMV serostatus was compiled. In a later genetic analysis, genome-wide SNP genotypes for about 65% of the 666 donors were used, and that subset was treated as a discovery cohort. Every repertoire in the discovery cohort had been generated on one and the same sequencing platform. HLA typing covered class I and class II loci at four-digit resolution. The number of typed donors differed by locus: roughly 629-640 for A, B, C, DRB1 and DQB1; 500 to 550 for DQA1; around 580 for DPA1; and about 450 for DPB1. A handful of DR-DQ haplotypes were treated as single units for association and clustering because of strong linkage in the cohort. On average, roughly 250,000 unique TCR beta nucleotide sequences were sequenced per donor among 300 to 500 genotyped donors of the cohort, with around 19% of those sequences being non-productive. Overall study outcomes, separate from this receptor: A total of fewer than 200 TCR beta chains were listed by the study as associated with cytomegalovirus. Correlated functional status among segregating V segments might reflect linkage disequilibrium, but an unknown experimental factor could not be ruled out. A later analysis associated about 17,000 TCR beta sequences with specific HLA alleles at a false discovery rate of 0.05. A cluster of highly shared sequence variants was judged likely to be a technical artifact of the sequencing pipeline. In vitro tests confirmed that a few of the cytomegalovirus-associated TCR beta chains recognize cytomegalovirus antigens. The classifier was reported to diagnose cytomegalovirus status with high specificity and sensitivity in both the original cohort and the validation cohort. Compared with the approximately 710-donor mean, donors in an Asian-associated ancestry cluster had fewer N-insertions in productive TCRs, according to a later genetic analysis. When HLA alleles, especially DR and DQ, strongly co-occurred, TCR associations were difficult to assign to individual alleles. According to the authors, the approach could potentially be generalized to other disease states and immunological phenotypes. V-gene and J-gene trimming of TCR beta chains was associated with a missense DCLRE1C variant in a later genetic analysis, and the association was replicated in an independent cohort. Because counts were too low, roughly 16 rarely observed V segments, including chromosome 9 orphons, were excluded from the earlier analysis of 587 of the donors. For the cohort, immune exposure information was limited to CMV serostatus. Only TCR beta chains were sequenced in this cohort, and the absence of alpha or paired-chain data limited detectable features. A later analysis found that HLA-associated TCR beta chains were more clonally expanded and had lower generation probabilities than equally common non-associated chains. Because the 87-base-pair reads could not distinguish some IMGT-functional V segments, including TRBV6-2 and TRBV6-3, those segments were excluded. A further reported finding was that TCR beta sequences accurately predicted the HLA-A and HLA-B alleles for most subjects in the first cohort. An earlier analysis of 587 of the donors showed that most TCR beta V segments appeared in productive rearrangements either about 87% or about 30% of the time, which broadly matched IMGT annotations. Most TCR sequences were observed very rarely across donors, whereas some public TCRs were present in many individuals. According to a later analysis, TCR association rates differed among HLA loci, with DRB1 alleles showing the most associated TCRs and HLA-C alleles showing the fewest. Because HLA typing was missing for some donors at each locus, association tests included only the typed subset. In a later analysis, several top co-occurrence clusters were reported to appear linked to parvovirus B19, influenza, CMV and Epstein-Barr virus. A later analysis found that most CMV-associated TCR beta chains appeared HLA-restricted, with HLA associations seemingly driven largely by CMV exposure. Roughly uniform sequencing depth across donors was assumed in presence/absence analyses, although this assumption may not hold.

The cohort comprised around 700 healthy bone marrow donors. All cohort members were sampled while nominally healthy, although unrecorded immune exposures were likely present. The donor was CMV seronegative and belonged to the group of over 350 seronegative cohort members. Every donor gave a peripheral blood sample, and the peripheral blood mononuclear cells from that sample were used for TCR beta sequencing. The Qiagen DNeasy Blood Extraction Kit was used to extract genomic DNA from the blood cell samples. The CDR3 is 15 amino acids long, termini counted. On this clone itself: What this receptor recognizes is not known. Because the CDR3 is missing its conserved closing phenylalanine or tryptophan, this is likely a read error. Because the CDR3's place on the DNA is in doubt, the DNA is left out and the CDR3 is given as listed by TCRdb.

Library preparation was by the immunoSEQ multiplex PCR assay. For the multiplex PCR, a mixture combining 60 forward primers for TCR Vbeta segments and 13 reverse primers for TCR Jbeta segments was used. Amplification of the CDR3 region of rearranged TCR beta genes was performed with a multiplex PCR assay on genomic DNA. Amplified TCR beta libraries were sequenced as 87-base-pair reads on the Illumina HiSeq System. Concerning the study's data processing: Across the 500 to 850 repertoires, a later analysis counted 80 million or so unique TCR beta chains, some 11 million of which were shared by at least two donors. To remove PCR and sequencing errors, raw reads were error-corrected and collapsed into unique sequences using a nearest-neighbor algorithm that merged closely related sequences. Alignment of CDR3 sequences to IMGT reference sequences was used to assign V, D and J gene segments. Each retained sequence needed at least a six-nucleotide match to both a V gene segment and a J gene segment. A rearrangement was called productive if the CDR3 had no stop codons and remained in frame with V and J, and every other rearrangement was called non-productive. Following IMGT convention, CDR3 was defined as the stretch from the second conserved V-encoded cysteine up to the conserved J-encoded phenylalanine. The earlier analysis of fewer than 700 of the donors excluded sequences that lacked an unambiguous match to a single V gene segment. An earlier analysis of 587 of the donors called V segments functional above 56.7% productive rearrangements and segregating when the between-donor standard deviation exceeded 5%. A statistical classification framework was built for diagnosing cytomegalovirus status from the catalog of TCR beta chain sequences. In a later analysis, V and J genes were assigned by comparing TCR nucleotide sequences against IMGT/GENE-DB human TR gene sequences. A later analysis assigned CDR3 sequences and most-parsimonious VDJ recombination scenarios with the TCRdist pipeline. In a later analysis, every TCR beta chain was defined by the combination of its CDR3 amino acid sequence and its V-gene family, and reads without a unique V-gene family were dropped. To address suspected cross-contamination and a sequencing artifact, a later analysis removed 592 highly shared, low-generation-probability nucleotide sequences. A later analysis calculated a clonal expansion index for each public chain from normalized within-repertoire ranks of inferred template counts. In a later analysis, generation probabilities were computed with a VDJ recombination model fitted to out-of-frame rearrangements, and the resulting probabilities were checked against IGoR. Hypergeometric tests were used in a later analysis to score TCR-TCR, TCR-HLA and TCR-CMV co-occurrence, with a repertoire-size bias correction applied to the TCR pairs. A later analysis estimated false discovery rates by permuting HLA or CMV assignments 20 times. A later analysis grouped co-occurring TCRs with DBSCAN, adding TCRdist sequence similarity when clustering within HLA-allele-positive subsets. Repertoires with fewer than 30,000 or more than 120,000 public chains were left out of co-occurrence clustering, as were about 5 repertoires with anomalous nucleotide sharing. Sourced from immuneACCESS, this table was stored by TCRdb with only in-frame sequences that have V and J called. A share of the clones is absent; for the studies checked, an unresolved V gene accounts for under half, and the remainder has no known explanation. D and trimming come from the DNA, and the V and J calls and clone size come from that table. This sample has some 200,000 clones in its table, and approximately 84% of those were observed once. Around 4% of the sample comes from the top ten.

Sequences were obtained from PBMCs. This receptor was obtained from a man aged 45-65 years in good health and CMV-seronegative. The chain joins TRBV21-1 to TRBJ1-1. TRBV21-1 is described as a pseudogene. The CDR3 protein is CASSKSWEGYTEAFL.